What follows describes a single T cell receptor (beta chain). Its target is unknown. This entry belongs to a study of PD-1 blockade in classical Hodgkin lymphoma. Study observations and caveats: Reports indicated that newly diagnosed patients had lower baseline TCR diversity than healthy donors did. TCR diversity rose significantly by C4D1 in CD4+ but not CD8+ cells. Possibly reflecting disease activity or prior therapy, repertoire differences have causes that remain undefined.

The method was immunoSEQ multiplex PCR; TCRdb's version includes in-frame clones alone and lacks a portion of them. The table lists around 58,000 clones, roughly nine tenths of them singletons. With 7 bases removed from V and 4 bases from J, the gap between germline ends came to 20 bases. The CDR3 covers 15 residues. Germline values: CDR1 MDHEN, CDR2 SYDVKM. Every patient was affected by relapse after autologous stem cell transplantation, while exposure to brentuximab vedotin was not uniform. Complete response, partial response or progressive disease constituted the best response categories observed.

This receptor was obtained from a human donor with classical Hodgkin lymphoma. Material: peripheral blood mononuclear cells (PBMCs), obtained at baseline. The genes are TRBV28 and TRBJ2-7; D is possibly TRBD1 or TRBD2 (6 bases each). DNA for the CDR3: TGTGCCAGCAACTGGGGGGAGACAGGAGTTTACGAGCAGTACTTC. Translating gives CASNWGETGVYEQYF.